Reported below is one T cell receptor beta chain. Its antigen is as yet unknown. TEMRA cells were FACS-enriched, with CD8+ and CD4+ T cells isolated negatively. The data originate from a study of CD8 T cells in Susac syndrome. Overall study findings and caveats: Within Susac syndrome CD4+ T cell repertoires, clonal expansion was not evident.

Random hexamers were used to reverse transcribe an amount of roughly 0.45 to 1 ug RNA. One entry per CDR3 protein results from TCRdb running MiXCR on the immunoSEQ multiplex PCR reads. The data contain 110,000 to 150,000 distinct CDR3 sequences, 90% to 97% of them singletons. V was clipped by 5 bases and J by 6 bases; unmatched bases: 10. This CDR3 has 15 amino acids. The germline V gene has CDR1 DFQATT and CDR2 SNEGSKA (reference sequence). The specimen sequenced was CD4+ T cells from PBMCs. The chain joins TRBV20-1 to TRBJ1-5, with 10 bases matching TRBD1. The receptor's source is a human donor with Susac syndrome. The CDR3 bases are TGCAGTGCTCGTCCGGGACAGGGGAGCCGTCAGCCCCAGCATTTT. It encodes CSARPGQGSRQPQHF.